The following is a T cell receptor (beta chain) sequence with its context. This specimen comes from a study of OX40 agonist ivuxolimab in advanced cancers. Looked up from germline, CDR1 is SGHNT and CDR2 is YYREEE (reference sequence). Trimming cost V 2 bases and J 3 bases; bases outside gene matches: 3. The CDR3 runs 14 residues. Anyone with autoimmune disease history or systemic immunosuppression was excluded. TCRdb's table, derived via immunoSEQ multiplex PCR, lists solely in-frame clones and lacks some. The data contain nearly 85,000 clones, roughly 80% of them singletons. This TCR derives from an adult with an advanced solid tumor such as melanoma, head and neck, liver or kidney cancer. The V gene is TRBV5-4, the J gene TRBJ1-1, with 8 bases fitting TRBD1. The material was CD4+ or CD8+ T cells sorted from blood, obtained in a trial of the OX40 agonist ivuxolimab. CDR3 residues: CASSLNRGDTEAFF. The CDR3 DNA sequence: TGTGCCAGCAGCTTAAACAGGGGGGACACTGAAGCTTTCTTT.